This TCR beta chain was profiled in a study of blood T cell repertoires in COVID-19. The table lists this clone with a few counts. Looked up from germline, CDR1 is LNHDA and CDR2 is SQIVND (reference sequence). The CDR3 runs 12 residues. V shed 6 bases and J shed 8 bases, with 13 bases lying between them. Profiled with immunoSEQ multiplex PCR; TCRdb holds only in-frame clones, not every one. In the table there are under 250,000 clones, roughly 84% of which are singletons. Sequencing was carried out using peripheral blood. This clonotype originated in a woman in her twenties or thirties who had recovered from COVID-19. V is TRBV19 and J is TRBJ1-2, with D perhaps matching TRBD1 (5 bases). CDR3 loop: CASRQTGQGYTF. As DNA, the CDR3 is TGTGCCAGTAGGCAAACAGGCCAAGGCTACACCTTC.